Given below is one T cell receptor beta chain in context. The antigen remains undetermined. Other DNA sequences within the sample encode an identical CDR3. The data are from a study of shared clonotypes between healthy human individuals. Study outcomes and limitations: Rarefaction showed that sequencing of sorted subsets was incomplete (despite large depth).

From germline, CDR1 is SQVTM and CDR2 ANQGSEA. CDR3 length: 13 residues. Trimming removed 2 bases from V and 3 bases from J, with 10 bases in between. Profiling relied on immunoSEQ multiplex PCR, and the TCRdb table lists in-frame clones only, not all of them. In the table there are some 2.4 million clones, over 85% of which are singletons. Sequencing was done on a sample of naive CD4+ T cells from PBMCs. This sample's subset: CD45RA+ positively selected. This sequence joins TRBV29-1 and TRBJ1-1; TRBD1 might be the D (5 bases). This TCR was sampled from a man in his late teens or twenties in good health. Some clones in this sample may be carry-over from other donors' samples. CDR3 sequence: CSVERGRDTEAFF. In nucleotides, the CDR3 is TGCAGCGTTGAACGGGGGAGGGACACTGAAGCTTTCTTT.